Each of the 3 T cell receptor beta chains below was sequenced from the same sample in a study of beta chain features in type 1 diabetes. Study findings and constraints: Shorter TCRB CDR3s, moderately but significantly so, marked every one of the four CD4+ subsets in Type 1 diabetes patients.

Expressed TCRB transcripts were sequenced because the entire RNA isolate underwent reverse transcription. Only in-frame clones appear in the TCRdb table, and some are missing; sequencing was by immunoSEQ multiplex PCR. The sample has over 600,000 clones, approximately 13% seen once. No antigens are known for them. Input material: naive CD4+ T cells from blood. The receptors derive from a man aged 25-45 years with type 1 diabetes.

This clone was found a few times. V and J are TRBV7-2 and TRBJ2-7, with TRBD1 identical over 8 bases. Germline V lookup: CDR1 SGHTA, CDR2 FQGNSA. V was pared by 1 base and J by 2 bases, with 4 bases of the junction left unmatched. This CDR3 is 15 amino acids long. CDR3 region: CASSLGLDRAYEQYF. Here the CDR3 DNA reads TGTGCCAGCAGCTTAGGATTGGACAGGGCCTACGAGCAGTACTTC. Complete variable domain (other parts from reference TRBV7-2 and TRBJ2-7): GAGVSQSPSNKVTEKGKDVELRCDPISGHTALYWYRQSLGQGLEFLIYFQGNSAPDKSGLPSDRFSAERTGGSVSTLTIQRTQQEDSAVYLCASSLGLDRAYEQYFGPGTRLTVT.

This clone showed up just a few times. V gene TRBV11-2 combines with J gene TRBJ2-3; 9 positions match TRBD2. The CDR3 sequence is 16 residues long. CDR1 and CDR2 (germline): SGHAT, FQNNGV. With 1 base clipped from V and 2 bases from J, the junction kept 4 bases outside the gene matches. The CDR3: CASSLGTSVPTDTQYF. CDR3 nucleotide sequence: TGTGCCAGCAGCTTAGGGACTAGCGTCCCCACAGATACGCAGTATTTT.

This clone turned up a few times. This chain links TRBV9 with TRBJ2-1; D perhaps matches TRBD1 (6 bases). CDR3 length: 14 amino acids. The germline CDR1 and CDR2 sequences are SGDLS and YYNGEE. The V and J ends lost 3 bases and 8 bases respectively, with 15 bases between them. The CDR3 spells CASSDRQDKDEQFF. The CDR3 region has the DNA TGTGCCAGCAGCGATCGACAGGATAAGGATGAGCAGTTCTTC.